The clone carrying this TCR beta chain was seen just once. Its antigen is still unknown. In germline, CDR1 is MNHNY, CDR2 SVGAGI (reference sequence). V gave up 2 bases and J gave up 3 bases, with 7 bases separating them. The CDR3 contains 13 residues. This specimen belongs to a study of response to subunit inactivated influenza vaccine. General study findings and limits: Each seasonal influenza vaccination recruits few new T cells, the authors suggested.

Using its own MiXCR run on the RT-PCR reads, TCRdb lists one record per CDR3 protein. Counted here are about 480,000 distinct CDR3 sequences, roughly 9.8% occurring once; the ten biggest clones make up more than 10%. The V gene is TRBV6-6, the J gene TRBJ1-1; D remains unclear. The receptor was isolated from a man aged 50-60 years who received an inactivated influenza vaccine. Sequenced material: PBMCs from blood, taken roughly 46 days after vaccination. CDR3 coding DNA: TGTGCCAGCAGTTACAGCTTCGACACTGAAGCTTTCTTT. This gives the protein CASSYSFDTEAFF.